This entry lists 5 T cell receptor beta chains sequenced from one sample in a study of regulatory T cells in long-lasting Graves disease (dated by TCRdb to the early 2020s). The time point label on this specimen signifies: persistent/refractory GD, antithyroid drugs over 5 years with positive TRAb. For both TCR sequencing and RNA sequencing, RNA was extracted from PBMCs using TRIzol. Receptor libraries were prepared by multiplex PCR. The listed sequencing device is Illumina HiSeq 4000. To build TCR beta libraries, CDR3 regions were amplified by Arm-PCR using iRepertoire HTBI primers. TCRdb ran its own pipeline on the public reads, namely fastp trimming at Q25 and MiXCR clone calling, and kept in-frame beta chains. Each CDR3 protein gets just one entry, which takes the most common genes and DNA from the rows behind it. The sample records 700,000 or so distinct CDR3 sequences, approximately 31% of which are singletons. The ten biggest clones cover around 40% of the sample.

Specimen: peripheral blood mononuclear cells (PBMCs), collected when the disease was refractory, from a patient treated with antithyroid drugs. These receptors came from a female donor with Graves disease.

This clonotype was recorded a few times. The gene calls are TRBV12-3 or TRBV12-4 and TRBJ1-1; 7 bases match TRBD1. The J segment lost 4 bases and the V segment lost 6 bases, leaving 8 bases of the junction unmatched. The CDR3 runs to 14 residues. The CDR3 loop is CASRAPGGSTEAFF. CDR3 bases: TGTGCCAGCAGAGCGCCAGGGGGGAGCACTGAAGCTTTCTTT.

The rearrangement links TRBV6-1 to TRBJ2-7; 8 positions match TRBD2. Germline CDR1 MNHNS, CDR2 SASEGT. The CDR3 spans 13 residues. The CDR3 reads CATSGTRPYEQYF. The CDR3 DNA is TGTGCGACCTCCGGGACTAGACCCTACGAGCAGTACTTC.

There are a few counts of this clonotype. The rearrangement uses TRBV6-1 and TRBJ1-2, with a possible D match to TRBD1 (6 bases). CDR3 length equals 17 residues. V gave up 6 bases and J gave up 8 bases, with 28 bases separating them. The germline gives CDR1 MNHNS, CDR2 SASEGT. In DNA form, the CDR3 reads TGTGCCAGCAGCCCGGATCGGACAGTTCCATCGTTTTCCGGCTACACCTTC. It encodes CASSPDRTVPSFSGYTF.

This chain links TRBV10-1 with TRBJ2-5; D gene uncertain. The length of the CDR3 is 15 residues. The germline CDR1 and CDR2 sequences are WNHNN and SYGVQD (reference sequence). The V gene lost 2 bases and the J gene lost 2 bases, with 12 bases spanning the gap. CDR3 sequence: CASSESSISQETQYF. In DNA form, the CDR3 reads TGCGCCAGCAGTGAGAGTTCTATTTCGCAAGAGACCCAGTACTTC.

The CDR3 DNA sequence: TGTGCCACCAATGACCCGGAGGGAAAAGGACAGCCCCAGCATTTT. This sequence encodes CATNDPEGKGQPQHF. The chain has TRBV24-1 and TRBJ1-5, with D unresolved. V was clipped by 8 bases and J by 7 bases, with 20 bases between them. The CDR3 has 15 residues. Per germline, CDR1 KGHDR and CDR2 SFDVKD.